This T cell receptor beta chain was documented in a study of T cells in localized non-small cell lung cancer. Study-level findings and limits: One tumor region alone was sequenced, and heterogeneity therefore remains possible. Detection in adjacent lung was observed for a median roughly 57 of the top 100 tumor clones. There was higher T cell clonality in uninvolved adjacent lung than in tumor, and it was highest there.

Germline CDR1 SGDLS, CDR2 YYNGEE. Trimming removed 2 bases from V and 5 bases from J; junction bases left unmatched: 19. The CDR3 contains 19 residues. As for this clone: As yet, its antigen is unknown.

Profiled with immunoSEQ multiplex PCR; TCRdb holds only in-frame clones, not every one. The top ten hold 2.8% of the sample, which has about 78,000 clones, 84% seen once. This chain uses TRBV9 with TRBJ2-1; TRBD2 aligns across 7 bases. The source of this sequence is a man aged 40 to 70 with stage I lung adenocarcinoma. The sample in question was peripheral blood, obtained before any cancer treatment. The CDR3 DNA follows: TGTGCCAGCAGCGTTTGGGCGGGGGACCCCAAATTACCTAACAATGAGCAGTTCTTC. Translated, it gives CASSVWAGDPKLPNNEQFF.